This TCR beta chain stems from a study of blood T cell repertoires in COVID-19. Produced via immunoSEQ multiplex PCR; TCRdb's table is partial and in-frame only. This repertoire shows 80,000 to 100,000 clones, approximately 87% found once; its top ten account for nearly 20%. The V end was cut by 0 bases, the J end by 4 bases, with 13 bases between. Germline assignment: CDR1 SGDLS and CDR2 YYNGEE. The CDR3 consists of 15 residues. The sequence was collected from a human donor in a cohort sampled during active COVID-19. The sequenced material came from peripheral blood. The chain is built from TRBV9 and TRBJ2-5, with a possible D match to TRBD2 (5 bases). The CDR3 here is CASSVAGSYPETQYF. CDR3 coding DNA: TGTGCCAGCAGCGTAGCGGGAAGCTATCCAGAGACCCAGTACTTC. The variable domain in full, with the rest retrieved from reference TRBV9 and TRBJ2-5, is DSGVTQTPKHLITATGQRVTLRCSPRSGDLSVYWYQQSLDQGLQFLIQYYNGEERAKGNILERFSAQQFPDLHSELNLSSLELGDSALYFCASSVAGSYPETQYFGPGTRLLVL.